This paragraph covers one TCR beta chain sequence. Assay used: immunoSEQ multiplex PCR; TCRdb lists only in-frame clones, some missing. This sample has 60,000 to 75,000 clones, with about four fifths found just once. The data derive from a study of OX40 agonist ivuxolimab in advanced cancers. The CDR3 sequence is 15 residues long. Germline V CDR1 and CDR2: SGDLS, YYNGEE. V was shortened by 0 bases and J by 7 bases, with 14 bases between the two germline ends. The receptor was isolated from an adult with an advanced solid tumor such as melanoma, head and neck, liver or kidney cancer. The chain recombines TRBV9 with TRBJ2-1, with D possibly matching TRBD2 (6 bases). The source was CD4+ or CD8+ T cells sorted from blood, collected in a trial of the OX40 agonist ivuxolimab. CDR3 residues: CASSVVGLRGNEQFF. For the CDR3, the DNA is TGTGCCAGCAGCGTAGTGGGACTCCGGGGGAATGAGCAGTTCTTC.